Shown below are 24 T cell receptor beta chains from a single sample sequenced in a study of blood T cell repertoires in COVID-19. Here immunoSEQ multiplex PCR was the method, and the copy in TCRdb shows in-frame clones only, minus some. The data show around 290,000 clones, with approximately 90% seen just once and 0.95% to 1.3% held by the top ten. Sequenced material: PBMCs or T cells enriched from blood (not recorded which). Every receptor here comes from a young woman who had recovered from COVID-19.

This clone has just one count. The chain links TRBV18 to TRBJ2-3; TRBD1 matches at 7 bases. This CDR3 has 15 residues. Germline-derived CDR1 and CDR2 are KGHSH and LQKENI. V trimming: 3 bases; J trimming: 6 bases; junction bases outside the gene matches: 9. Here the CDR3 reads CASSPRQGGSDTQYF. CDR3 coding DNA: TGTGCCAGCTCACCGAGACAGGGTGGGTCGGATACGCAGTATTTT. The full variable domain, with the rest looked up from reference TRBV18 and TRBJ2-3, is NAGVMQNPRHLVRRRGQEARLRCSPMKGHSHVYWYRQLPEEGLKFMVYLQKENIIDESGMPKERFSAEFPKEGPSILRIQQVVRGDSAAYFCASSPRQGGSDTQYFGPGTRLTVL.

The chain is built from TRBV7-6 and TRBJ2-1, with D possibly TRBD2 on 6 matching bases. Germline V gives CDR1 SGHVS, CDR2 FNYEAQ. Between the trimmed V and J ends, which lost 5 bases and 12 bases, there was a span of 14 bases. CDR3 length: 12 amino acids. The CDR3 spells CASSPGTRGQFF. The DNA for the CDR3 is TGTGCCAGCAGCCCCGGGACTCGGGGGCAGTTCTTC.

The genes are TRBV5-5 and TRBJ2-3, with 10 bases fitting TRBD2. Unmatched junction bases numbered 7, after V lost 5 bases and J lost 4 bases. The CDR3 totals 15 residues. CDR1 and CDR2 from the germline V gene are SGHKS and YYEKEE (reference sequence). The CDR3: CASSSISGRPDTQYF. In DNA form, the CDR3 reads TGTGCCAGCAGTTCCATTAGCGGGAGGCCAGATACGCAGTATTTT.

The DNA of the CDR3 is TGCGCCAGCAGCCCAGCAAGACTGAGCAATCAGCCCCAGCATTTT. Amino acid sequence: CASSPARLSNQPQHF. The chain links TRBV4-1 to TRBJ1-5, with no clear D. CDR1 and CDR2 from the germline V gene are MGHRA and YSYEKL. This CDR3 is 15 amino acids long. The V and J ends lost 4 bases and 1 base respectively, with 11 bases between them.

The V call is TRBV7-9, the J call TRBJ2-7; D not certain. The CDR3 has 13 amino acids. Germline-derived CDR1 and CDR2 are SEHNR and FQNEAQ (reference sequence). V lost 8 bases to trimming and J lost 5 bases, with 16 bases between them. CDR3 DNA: TGTGCCAGCTCGTCGGAGAGGATCCACGAGCAGTACTTC. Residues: CASSSERIHEQYF.

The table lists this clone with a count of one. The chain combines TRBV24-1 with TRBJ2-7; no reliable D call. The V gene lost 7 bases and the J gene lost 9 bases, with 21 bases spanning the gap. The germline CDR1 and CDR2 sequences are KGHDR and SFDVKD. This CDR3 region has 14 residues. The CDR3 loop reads CATSPSAGILRQYF. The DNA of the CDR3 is TGTGCCACCAGCCCGTCCGCAGGTATCCTACGGCAGTACTTC.

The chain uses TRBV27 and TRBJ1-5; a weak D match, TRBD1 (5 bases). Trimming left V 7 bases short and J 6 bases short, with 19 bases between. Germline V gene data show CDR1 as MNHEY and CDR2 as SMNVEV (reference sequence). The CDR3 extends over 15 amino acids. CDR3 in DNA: TGTGCCAGCAACCCCGCGGGGGGTCAGGGTCAGCCCCAGCATTTT. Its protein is CASNPAGGQGQPQHF.

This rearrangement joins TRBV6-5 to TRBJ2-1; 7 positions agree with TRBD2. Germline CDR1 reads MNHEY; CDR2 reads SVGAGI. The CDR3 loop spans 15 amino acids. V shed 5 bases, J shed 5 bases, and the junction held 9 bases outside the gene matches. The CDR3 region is CASSTTSGTNNEQFF. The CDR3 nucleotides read TGTGCCAGCAGTACCACAAGCGGGACTAACAATGAGCAGTTCTTC.

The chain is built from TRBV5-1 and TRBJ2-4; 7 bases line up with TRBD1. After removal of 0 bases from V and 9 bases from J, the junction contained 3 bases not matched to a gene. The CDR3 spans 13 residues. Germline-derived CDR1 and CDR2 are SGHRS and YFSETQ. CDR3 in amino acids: CASSLGQGSIQYF. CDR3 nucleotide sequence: TGCGCCAGCAGCTTGGGACAGGGAAGCATTCAGTACTTC.

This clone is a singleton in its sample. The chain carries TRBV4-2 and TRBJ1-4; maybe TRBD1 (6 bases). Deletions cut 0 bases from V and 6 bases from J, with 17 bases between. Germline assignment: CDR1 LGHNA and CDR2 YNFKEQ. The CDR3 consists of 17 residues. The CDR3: CASSQDLWQGSYEKLFF. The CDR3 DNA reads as TGTGCCAGCAGCCAAGATTTATGGCAGGGGTCGTATGAAAAACTGTTTTTT.

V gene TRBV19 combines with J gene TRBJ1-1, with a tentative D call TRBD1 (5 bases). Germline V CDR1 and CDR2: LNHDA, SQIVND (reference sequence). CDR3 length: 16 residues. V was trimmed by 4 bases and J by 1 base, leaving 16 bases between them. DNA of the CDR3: TGTGCCAGTAGTACTCCCAGGGTTTCCCCGAACACTGAAGCTTTCTTT. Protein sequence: CASSTPRVSPNTEAFF.

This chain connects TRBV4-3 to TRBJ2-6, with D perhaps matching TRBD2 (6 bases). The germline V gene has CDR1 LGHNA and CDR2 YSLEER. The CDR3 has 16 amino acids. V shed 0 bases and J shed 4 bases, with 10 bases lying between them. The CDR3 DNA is TGCGCCAGCAGCCAAGATTTCGGGAGAGGGGCCAACGTCCTGACTTTC. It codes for CASSQDFGRGANVLTF.

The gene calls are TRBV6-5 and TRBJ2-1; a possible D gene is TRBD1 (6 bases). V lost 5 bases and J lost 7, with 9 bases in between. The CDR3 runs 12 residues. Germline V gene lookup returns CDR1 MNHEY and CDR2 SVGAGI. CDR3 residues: CASSTQGNEQFF. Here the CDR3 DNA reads TGTGCCAGCAGTACACAGGGTAATGAGCAGTTCTTC.

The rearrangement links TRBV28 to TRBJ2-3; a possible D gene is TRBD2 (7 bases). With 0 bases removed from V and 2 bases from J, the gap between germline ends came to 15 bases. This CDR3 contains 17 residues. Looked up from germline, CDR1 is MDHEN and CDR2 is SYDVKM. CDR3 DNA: TGTGCCAGCAGTTTATGGGGGGCTAGCGGACACACAGATACGCAGTATTTT. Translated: CASSLWGASGHTDTQYF.

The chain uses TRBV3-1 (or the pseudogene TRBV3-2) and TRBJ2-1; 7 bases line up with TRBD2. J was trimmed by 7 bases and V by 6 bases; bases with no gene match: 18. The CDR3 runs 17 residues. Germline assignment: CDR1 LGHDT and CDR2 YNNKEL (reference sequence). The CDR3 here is CASSPPDAAGFGNEQFF. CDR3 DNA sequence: TGTGCCAGCAGTCCACCCGACGCAGCGGGGTTTGGTAATGAGCAGTTCTTC.

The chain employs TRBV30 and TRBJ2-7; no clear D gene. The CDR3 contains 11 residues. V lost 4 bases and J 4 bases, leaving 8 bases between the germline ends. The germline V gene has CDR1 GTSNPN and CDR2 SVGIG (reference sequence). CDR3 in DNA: TGTGCCTGGACTAGAGAGTACGAGCAGTACTTC. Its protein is CAWTREYEQYF.

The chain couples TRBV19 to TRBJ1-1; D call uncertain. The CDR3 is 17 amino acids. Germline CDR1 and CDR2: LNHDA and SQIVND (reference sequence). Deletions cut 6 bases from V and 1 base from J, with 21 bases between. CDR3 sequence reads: CASRGTGAPGRNTEAFF. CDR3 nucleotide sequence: TGTGCCAGTAGGGGAACGGGAGCACCCGGGCGGAACACTGAAGCTTTCTTT. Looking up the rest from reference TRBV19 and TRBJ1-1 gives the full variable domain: DGGITQSPKYLFRKEGQNVTLSCEQNLNHDAMYWYRQDPGQGLRLIYYSQIVNDFQKGDIAEGYSVSREKKESFPLTVTSAQKNPTAFYLCASRGTGAPGRNTEAFFGQGTRLTVV.

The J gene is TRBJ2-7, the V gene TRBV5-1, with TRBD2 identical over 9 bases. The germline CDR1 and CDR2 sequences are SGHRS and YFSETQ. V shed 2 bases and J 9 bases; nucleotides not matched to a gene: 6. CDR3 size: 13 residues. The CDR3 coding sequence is TGCGCCAGCAGCTTTTCTAGCGGGGATGGGCAGTACTTC. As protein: CASSFSSGDGQYF.

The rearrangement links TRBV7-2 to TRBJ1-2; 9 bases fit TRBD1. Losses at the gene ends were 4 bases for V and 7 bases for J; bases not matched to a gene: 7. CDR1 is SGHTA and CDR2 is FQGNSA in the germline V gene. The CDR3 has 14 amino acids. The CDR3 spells CASSSGQGQSGYTF. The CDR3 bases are TGTGCCAGCAGCTCGGGACAGGGTCAGAGTGGCTACACCTTC.

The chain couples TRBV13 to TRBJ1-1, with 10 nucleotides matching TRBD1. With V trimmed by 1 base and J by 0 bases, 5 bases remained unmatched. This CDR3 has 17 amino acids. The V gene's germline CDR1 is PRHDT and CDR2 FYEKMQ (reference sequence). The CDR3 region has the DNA TGTGCCAGCAGCTTAGTCCGGGGACAGGGGCTGAACACTGAAGCTTTCTTT. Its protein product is CASSLVRGQGLNTEAFF.

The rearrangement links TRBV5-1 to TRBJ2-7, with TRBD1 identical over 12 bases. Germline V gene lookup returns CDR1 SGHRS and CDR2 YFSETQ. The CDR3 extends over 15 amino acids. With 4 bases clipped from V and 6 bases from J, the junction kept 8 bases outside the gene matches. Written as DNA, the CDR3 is TGCGCCAGCAGCCTACACGGGACAGGGGGCCGCGAGCAGTACTTC. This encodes CASSLHGTGGREQYF.

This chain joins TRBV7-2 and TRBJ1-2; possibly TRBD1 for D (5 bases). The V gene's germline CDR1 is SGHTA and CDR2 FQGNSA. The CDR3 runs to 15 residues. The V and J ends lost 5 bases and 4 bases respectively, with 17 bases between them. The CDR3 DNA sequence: TGTGCCAGCAGCCCCCTCGTTGGGGCCCCCTATGGCTACACCTTC. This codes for CASSPLVGAPYGYTF.

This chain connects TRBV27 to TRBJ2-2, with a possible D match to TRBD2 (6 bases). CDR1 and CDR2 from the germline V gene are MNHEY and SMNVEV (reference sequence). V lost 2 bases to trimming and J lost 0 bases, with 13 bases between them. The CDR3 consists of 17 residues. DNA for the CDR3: TGTGCCAGCAGTTTAGCGGGGTTGGGACCGAACACCGGGGAGCTGTTTTTT. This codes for CASSLAGLGPNTGELFF.

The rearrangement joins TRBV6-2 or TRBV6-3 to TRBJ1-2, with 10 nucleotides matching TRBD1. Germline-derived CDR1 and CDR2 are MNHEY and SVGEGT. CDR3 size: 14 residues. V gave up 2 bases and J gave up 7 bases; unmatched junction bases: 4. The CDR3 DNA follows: TGTGCCAGCAGTTACCGGGACAGGGGAGGTGGCTACACCTTC. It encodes CASSYRDRGGGYTF.